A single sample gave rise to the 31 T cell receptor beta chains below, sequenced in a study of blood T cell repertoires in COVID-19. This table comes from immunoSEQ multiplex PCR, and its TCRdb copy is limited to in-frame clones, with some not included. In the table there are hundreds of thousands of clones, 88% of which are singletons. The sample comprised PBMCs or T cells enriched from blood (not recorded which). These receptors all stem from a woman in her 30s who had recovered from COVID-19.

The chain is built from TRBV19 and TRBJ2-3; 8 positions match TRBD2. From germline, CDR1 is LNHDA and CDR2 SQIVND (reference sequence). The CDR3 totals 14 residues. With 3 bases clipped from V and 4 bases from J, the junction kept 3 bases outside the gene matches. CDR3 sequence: CASSIREGSDTQYF. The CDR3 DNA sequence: TGTGCCAGTAGTATTCGGGAGGGGTCAGATACGCAGTATTTT. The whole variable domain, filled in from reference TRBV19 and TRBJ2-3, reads DGGITQSPKYLFRKEGQNVTLSCEQNLNHDAMYWYRQDPGQGLRLIYYSQIVNDFQKGDIAEGYSVSREKKESFPLTVTSAQKNPTAFYLCASSIREGSDTQYFGPGTRLTVL.

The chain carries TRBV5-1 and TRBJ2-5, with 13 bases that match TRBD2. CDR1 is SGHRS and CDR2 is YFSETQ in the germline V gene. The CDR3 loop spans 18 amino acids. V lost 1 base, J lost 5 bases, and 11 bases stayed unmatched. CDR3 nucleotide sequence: TGCGCCAGCAGCTTGTACGCACTAGCGGGGGGGCCGGGGGAGACCCAGTACTTC. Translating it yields CASSLYALAGGPGETQYF.

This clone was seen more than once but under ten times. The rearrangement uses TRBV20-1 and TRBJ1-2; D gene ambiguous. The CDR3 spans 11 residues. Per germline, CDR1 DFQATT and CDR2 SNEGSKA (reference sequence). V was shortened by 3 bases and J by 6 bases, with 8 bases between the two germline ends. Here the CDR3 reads CSASYGDGYTF. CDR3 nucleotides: TGCAGTGCTAGCTACGGGGATGGCTACACCTTC.

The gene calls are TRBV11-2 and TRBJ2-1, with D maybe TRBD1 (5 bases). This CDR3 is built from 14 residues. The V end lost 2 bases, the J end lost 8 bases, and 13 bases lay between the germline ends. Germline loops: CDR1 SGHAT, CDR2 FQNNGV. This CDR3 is CASSLRGSLDEQFF. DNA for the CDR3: TGTGCCAGCAGCTTAAGGGGCAGTCTCGATGAGCAGTTCTTC. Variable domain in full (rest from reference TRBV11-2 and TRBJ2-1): EAGVAQSPRYKIIEKRQSVAFWCNPISGHATLYWYQQILGQGPKLLIQFQNNGVVDDSQLPKDRFSAERLKGVDSTLKIQPAKLEDSAVYLCASSLRGSLDEQFFGPGTRLTVL.

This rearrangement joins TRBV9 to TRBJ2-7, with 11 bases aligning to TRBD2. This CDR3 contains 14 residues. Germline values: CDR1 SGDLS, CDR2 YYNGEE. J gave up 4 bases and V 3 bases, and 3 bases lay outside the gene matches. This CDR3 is CASSAGTSGYEQYF. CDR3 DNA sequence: TGTGCCAGCAGCGCCGGGACTAGCGGTTACGAGCAGTACTTC. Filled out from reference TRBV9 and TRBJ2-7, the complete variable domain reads DSGVTQTPKHLITATGQRVTLRCSPRSGDLSVYWYQQSLDQGLQFLIQYYNGEERAKGNILERFSAQQFPDLHSELNLSSLELGDSALYFCASSAGTSGYEQYFGPGTRLTVT.

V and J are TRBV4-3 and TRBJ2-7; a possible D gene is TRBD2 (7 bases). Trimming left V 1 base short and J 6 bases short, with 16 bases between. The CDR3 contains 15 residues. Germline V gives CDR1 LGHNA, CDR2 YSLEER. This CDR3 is CASSQGPGGQGEQYF. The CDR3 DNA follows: TGCGCCAGCAGCCAAGGTCCGGGGGGCCAGGGCGAGCAGTACTTC.

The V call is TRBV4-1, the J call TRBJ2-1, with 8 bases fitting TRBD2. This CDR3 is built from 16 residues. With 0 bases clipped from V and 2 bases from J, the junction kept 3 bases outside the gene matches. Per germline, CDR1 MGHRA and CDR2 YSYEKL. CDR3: CASSQEPGGAYNEQFF. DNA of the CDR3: TGCGCCAGCAGCCAAGAGCCCGGGGGGGCCTACAATGAGCAGTTCTTC.

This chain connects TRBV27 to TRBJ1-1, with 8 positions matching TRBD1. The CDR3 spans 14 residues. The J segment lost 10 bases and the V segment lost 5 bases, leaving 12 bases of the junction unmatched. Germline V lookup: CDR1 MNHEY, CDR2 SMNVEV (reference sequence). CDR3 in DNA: TGTGCCAGCAGTGTCCGTAGACAGGGGATGACAGCTTTCTTT. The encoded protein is CASSVRRQGMTAFF.

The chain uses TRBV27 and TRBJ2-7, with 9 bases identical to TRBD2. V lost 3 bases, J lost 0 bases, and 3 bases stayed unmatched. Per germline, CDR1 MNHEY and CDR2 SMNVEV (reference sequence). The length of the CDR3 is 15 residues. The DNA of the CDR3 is TGTGCCAGCAGTTTTAAGCGGGGGGACTCCTACGAGCAGTACTTC. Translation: CASSFKRGDSYEQYF.

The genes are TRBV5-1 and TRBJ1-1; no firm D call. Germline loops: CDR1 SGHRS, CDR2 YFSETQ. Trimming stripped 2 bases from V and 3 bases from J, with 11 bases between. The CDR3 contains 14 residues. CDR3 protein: CASSFSGLDTEAFF. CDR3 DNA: TGCGCCAGCAGCTTCTCGGGATTGGACACTGAAGCTTTCTTT.

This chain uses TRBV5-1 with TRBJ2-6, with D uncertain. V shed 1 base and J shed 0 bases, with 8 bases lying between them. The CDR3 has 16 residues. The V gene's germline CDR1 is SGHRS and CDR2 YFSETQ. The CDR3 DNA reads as TGCGCCAGCAGCTTGTACCCAGACTCTGGGGCCAACGTCCTGACTTTC. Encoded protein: CASSLYPDSGANVLTF.

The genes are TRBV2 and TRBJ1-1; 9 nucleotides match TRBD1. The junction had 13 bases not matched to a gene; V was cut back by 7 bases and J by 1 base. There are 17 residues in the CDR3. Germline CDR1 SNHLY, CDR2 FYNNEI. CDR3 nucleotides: TGTGCCAGCACTATTGCGGGACAGGGATACGCGAACACTGAAGCTTTCTTT. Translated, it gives CASTIAGQGYANTEAFF.

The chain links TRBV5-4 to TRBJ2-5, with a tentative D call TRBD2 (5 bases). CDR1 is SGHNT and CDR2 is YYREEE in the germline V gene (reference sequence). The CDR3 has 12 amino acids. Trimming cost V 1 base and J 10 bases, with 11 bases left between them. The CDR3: CASSLSGSDQYF. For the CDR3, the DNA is TGTGCCAGCAGCTTGAGCGGCAGCGACCAGTACTTC. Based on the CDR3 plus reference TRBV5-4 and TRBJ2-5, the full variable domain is ETGVTQSPTHLIKTRGQQVTLRCSSQSGHNTVSWYQQALGQGPQFIFQYYREEENGRGNFPPRFSGLQFPNYSSELNVNALELDDSALYLCASSLSGSDQYFGPGTRLLVL.

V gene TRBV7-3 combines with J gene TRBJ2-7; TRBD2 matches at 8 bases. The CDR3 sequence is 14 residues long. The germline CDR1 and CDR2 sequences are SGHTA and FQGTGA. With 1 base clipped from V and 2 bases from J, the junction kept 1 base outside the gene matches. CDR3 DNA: TGTGCCAGCAGCTTAAAGGGACTAGCCTACGAGCAGTACTTC. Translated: CASSLKGLAYEQYF.

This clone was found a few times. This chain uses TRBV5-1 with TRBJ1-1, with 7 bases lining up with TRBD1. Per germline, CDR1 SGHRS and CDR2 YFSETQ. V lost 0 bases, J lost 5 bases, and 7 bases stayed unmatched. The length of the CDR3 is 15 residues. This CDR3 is CASSLARQGSTEAFF. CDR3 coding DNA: TGCGCCAGCAGCTTGGCAAGACAGGGATCTACTGAAGCTTTCTTT.

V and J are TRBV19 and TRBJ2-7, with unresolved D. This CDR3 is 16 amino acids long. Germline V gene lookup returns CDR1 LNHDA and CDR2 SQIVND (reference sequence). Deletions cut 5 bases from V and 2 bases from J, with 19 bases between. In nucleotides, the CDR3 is TGTGCCAGTAGTGCCCCTAGGTCCGACCTGACCTACGAGCAGTACTTC. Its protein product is CASSAPRSDLTYEQYF.

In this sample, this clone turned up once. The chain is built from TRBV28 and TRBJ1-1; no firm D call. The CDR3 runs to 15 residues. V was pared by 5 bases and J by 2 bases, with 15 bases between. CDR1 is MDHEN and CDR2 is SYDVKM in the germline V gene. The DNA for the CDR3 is TGTGCCAGCAGTACGGGTTACGAAAGAAACACTGAAGCTTTCTTT. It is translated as CASSTGYERNTEAFF.

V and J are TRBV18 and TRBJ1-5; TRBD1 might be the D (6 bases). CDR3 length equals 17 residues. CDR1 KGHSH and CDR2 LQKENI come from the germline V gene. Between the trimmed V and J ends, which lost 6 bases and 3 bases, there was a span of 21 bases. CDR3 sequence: CASSSSGVTRFNQPQHF. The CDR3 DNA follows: TGTGCCAGCTCCTCTTCAGGGGTCACCCGATTCAATCAGCCCCAGCATTTT. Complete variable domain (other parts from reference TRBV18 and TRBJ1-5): NAGVMQNPRHLVRRRGQEARLRCSPMKGHSHVYWYRQLPEEGLKFMVYLQKENIIDESGMPKERFSAEFPKEGPSILRIQQVVRGDSAAYFCASSSSGVTRFNQPQHFGDGTRLSIL.

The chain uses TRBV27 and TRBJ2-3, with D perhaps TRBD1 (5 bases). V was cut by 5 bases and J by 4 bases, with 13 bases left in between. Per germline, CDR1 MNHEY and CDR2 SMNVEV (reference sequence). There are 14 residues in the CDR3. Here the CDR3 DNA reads TGTGCCAGCAGTCCGGCCAGGGTTGCAGATACGCAGTATTTT. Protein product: CASSPARVADTQYF.

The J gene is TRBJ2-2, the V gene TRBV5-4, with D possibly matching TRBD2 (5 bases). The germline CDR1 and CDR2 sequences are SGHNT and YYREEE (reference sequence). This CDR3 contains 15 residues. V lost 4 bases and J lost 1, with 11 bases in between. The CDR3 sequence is CASSRLAENTGELFF. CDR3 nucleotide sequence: TGTGCCAGCAGCCGCCTAGCTGAGAACACCGGGGAGCTGTTTTTT.

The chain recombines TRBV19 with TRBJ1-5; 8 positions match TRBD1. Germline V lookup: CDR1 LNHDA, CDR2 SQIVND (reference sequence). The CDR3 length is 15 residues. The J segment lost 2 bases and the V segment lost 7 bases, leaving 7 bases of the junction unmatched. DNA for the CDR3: TGTGCCAGTAAGCCCGGGACAGGTGGCAATCAGCCCCAGCATTTT. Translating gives CASKPGTGGNQPQHF. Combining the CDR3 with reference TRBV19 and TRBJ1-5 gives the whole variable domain DGGITQSPKYLFRKEGQNVTLSCEQNLNHDAMYWYRQDPGQGLRLIYYSQIVNDFQKGDIAEGYSVSREKKESFPLTVTSAQKNPTAFYLCASKPGTGGNQPQHFGDGTRLSIL.

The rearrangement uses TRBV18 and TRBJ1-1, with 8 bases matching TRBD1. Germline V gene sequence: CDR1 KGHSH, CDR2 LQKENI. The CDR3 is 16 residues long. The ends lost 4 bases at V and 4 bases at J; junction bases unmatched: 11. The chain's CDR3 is CASSRSSGQAGTEAFF. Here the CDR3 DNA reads TGTGCCAGCTCACGAAGCTCGGGACAGGCGGGCACTGAAGCTTTCTTT.

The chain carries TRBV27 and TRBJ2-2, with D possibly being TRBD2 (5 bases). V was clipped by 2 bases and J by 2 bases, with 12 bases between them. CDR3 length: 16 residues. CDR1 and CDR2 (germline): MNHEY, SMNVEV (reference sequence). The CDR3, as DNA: TGTGCCAGCAGTTTACGGCCGGGAACTAACACCGGGGAGCTGTTTTTT. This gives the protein CASSLRPGTNTGELFF.

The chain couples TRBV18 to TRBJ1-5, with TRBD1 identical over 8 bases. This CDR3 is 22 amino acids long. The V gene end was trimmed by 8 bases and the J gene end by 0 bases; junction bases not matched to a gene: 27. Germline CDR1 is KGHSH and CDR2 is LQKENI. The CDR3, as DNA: TGTGCCAGCGTCACCGCCAAGACAGGGGACCGCCGAGGGAATTATAGCAATCAGCCCCAGCATTTT. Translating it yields CASVTAKTGDRRGNYSNQPQHF.

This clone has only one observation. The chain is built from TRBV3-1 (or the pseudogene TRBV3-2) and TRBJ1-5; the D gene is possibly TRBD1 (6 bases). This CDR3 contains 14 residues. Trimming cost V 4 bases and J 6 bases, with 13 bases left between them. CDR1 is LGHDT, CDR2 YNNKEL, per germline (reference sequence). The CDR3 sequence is CASSPRDNGQPQHF. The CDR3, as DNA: TGTGCCAGCAGCCCCCGGGACAACGGTCAGCCCCAGCATTTT.

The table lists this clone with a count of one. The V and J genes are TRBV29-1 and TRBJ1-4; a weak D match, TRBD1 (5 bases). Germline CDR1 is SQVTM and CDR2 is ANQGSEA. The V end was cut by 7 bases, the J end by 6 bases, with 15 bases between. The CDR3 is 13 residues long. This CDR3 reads CSGLGGPDEKLFF. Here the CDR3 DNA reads TGCAGCGGACTCGGGGGACCGGATGAAAAACTGTTTTTT.

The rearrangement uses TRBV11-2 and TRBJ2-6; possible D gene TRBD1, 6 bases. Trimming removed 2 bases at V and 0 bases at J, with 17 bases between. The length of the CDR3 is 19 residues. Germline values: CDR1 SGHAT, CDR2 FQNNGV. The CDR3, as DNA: TGTGCCAGCAGCTTACGTTCCGCAGGGGCGGGCTCTGGGGCCAACGTCCTGACTTTC. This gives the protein CASSLRSAGAGSGANVLTF.

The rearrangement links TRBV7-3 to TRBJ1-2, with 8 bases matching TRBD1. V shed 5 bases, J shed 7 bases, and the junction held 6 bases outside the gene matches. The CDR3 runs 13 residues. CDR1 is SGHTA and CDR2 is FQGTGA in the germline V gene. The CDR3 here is CASSQTGGSGYTF. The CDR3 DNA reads TGTGCCAGCAGCCAAACAGGGGGTTCTGGCTACACCTTC. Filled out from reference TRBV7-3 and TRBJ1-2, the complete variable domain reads GAGVSQTPSNKVTEKGKYVELRCDPISGHTALYWYRQSLGQGPEFLIYFQGTGAADDSGLPNDRFFAVRPEGSVSTLKIQRTERGDSAVYLCASSQTGGSGYTFGSGTRLTVV.

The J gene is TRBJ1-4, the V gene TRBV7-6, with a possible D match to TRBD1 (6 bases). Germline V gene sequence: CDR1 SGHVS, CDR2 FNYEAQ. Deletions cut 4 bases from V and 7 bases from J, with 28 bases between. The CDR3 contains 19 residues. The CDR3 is CASSSHRDTGFIVSEKLFF. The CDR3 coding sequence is TGTGCCAGCAGCTCCCATAGGGATACAGGGTTCATAGTGAGTGAAAAACTGTTTTTT.

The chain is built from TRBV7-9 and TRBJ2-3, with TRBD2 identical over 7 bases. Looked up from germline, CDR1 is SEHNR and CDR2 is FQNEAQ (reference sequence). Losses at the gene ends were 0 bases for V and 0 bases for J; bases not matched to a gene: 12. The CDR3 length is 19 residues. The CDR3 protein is CASSLARGGGDSSTDTQYF. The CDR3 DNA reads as TGTGCCAGCAGCTTAGCGCGGGGCGGGGGAGACTCTAGCACAGATACGCAGTATTTT.

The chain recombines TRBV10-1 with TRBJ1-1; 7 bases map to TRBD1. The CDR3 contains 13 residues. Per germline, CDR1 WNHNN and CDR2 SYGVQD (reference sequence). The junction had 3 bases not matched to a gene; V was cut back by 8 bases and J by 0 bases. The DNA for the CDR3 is TGCGCCAGCCGACAGGGACTGAACACTGAAGCTTTCTTT. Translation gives CASRQGLNTEAFF.